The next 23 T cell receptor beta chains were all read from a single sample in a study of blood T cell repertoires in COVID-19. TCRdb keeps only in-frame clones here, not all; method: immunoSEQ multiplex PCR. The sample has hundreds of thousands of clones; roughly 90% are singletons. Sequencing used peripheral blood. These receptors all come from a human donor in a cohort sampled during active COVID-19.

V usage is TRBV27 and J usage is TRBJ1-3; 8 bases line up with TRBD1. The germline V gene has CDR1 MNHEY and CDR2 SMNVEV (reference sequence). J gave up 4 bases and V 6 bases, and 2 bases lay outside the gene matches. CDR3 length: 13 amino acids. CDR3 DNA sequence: TGTGCCAGCAGATGGACAGGGGGAAACACCATATATTTT. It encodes CASRWTGGNTIYF.

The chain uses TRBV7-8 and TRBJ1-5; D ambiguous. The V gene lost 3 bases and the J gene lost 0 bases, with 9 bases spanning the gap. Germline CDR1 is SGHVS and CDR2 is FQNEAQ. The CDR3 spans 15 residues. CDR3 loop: CASSFEVRSNQPQHF. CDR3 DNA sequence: TGTGCCAGCAGCTTCGAGGTCCGTAGCAATCAGCCCCAGCATTTT.

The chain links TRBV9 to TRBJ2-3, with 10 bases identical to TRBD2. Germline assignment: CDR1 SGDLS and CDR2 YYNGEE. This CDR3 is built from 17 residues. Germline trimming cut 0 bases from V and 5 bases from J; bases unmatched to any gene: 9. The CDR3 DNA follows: TGTGCCAGCAGCGTAGATCCGAAGCGGGGGGGCCGAGATACGCAGTATTTT. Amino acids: CASSVDPKRGGRDTQYF.

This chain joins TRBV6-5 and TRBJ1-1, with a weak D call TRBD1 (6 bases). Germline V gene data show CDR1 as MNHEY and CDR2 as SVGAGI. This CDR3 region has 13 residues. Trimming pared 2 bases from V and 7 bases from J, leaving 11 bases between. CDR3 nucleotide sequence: TGTGCCAGCAGTTACCTACAGGGCTTTGAAGCTTTCTTT. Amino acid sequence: CASSYLQGFEAFF.

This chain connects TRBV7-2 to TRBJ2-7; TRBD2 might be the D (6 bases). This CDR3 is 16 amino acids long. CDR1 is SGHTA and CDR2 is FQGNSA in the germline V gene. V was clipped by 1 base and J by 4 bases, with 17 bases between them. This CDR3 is CASSLVLAGLGYEQYF. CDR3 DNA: TGTGCCAGCAGCTTAGTGTTGGCGGGACTTGGATACGAGCAGTACTTC. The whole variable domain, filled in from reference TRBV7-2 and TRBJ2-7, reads GAGVSQSPSNKVTEKGKDVELRCDPISGHTALYWYRQSLGQGLEFLIYFQGNSAPDKSGLPSDRFSAERTGGSVSTLTIQRTQQEDSAVYLCASSLVLAGLGYEQYFGPGTRLTVT.

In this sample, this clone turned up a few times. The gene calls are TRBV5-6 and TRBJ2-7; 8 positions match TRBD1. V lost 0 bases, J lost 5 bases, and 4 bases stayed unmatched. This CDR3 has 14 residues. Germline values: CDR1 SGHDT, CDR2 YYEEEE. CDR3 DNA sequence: TGTGCCAGCAGCTTGGGGACAGGGCCCCACGAGCAGTACTTC. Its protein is CASSLGTGPHEQYF.

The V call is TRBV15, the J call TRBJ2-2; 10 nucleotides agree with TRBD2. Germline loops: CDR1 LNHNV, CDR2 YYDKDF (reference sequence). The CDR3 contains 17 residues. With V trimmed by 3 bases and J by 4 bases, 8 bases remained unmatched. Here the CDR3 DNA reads TGTGCCACCAGCAGCTTCCTAGCGGGGGCCGTCACCGGGGAGCTGTTTTTT. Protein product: CATSSFLAGAVTGELFF.

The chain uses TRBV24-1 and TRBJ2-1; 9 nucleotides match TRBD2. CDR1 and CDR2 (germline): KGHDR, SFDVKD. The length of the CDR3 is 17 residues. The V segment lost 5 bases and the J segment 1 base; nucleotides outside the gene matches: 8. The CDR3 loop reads CATSVAGGLGSYNEQFF. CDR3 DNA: TGTGCCACCAGTGTCGCGGGGGGGTTGGGGTCCTACAATGAGCAGTTCTTC.

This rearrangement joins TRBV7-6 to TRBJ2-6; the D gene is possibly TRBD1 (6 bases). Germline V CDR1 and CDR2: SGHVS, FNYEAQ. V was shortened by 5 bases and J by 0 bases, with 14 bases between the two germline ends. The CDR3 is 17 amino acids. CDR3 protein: CASSQDSFSSGANVLTF. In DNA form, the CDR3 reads TGTGCCAGCAGCCAGGACAGCTTTAGCTCTGGGGCCAACGTCCTGACTTTC. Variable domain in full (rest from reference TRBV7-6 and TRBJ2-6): GAGVSQSPRYKVTKRGQDVALRCDPISGHVSLYWYRQALGQGPEFLTYFNYEAQQDKSGLPNDRFSAERPEGSISTLTIQRTEQRDSAMYRCASSQDSFSSGANVLTFGAGSRLTVL.

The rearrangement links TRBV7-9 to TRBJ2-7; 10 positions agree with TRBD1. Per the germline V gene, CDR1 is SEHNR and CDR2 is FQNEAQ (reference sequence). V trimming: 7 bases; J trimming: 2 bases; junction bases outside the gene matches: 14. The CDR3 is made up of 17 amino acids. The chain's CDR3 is CASTPSVGTGDPYEQYF. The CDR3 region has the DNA TGTGCCAGCACCCCTTCCGTGGGGACAGGGGATCCCTACGAGCAGTACTTC.

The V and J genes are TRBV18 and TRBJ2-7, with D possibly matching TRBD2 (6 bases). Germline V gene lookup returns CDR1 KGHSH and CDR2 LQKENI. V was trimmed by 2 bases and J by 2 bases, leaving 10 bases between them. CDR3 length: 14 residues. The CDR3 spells CASSPKGGPYEQYF. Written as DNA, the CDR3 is TGTGCCAGCTCACCAAAGGGAGGTCCCTACGAGCAGTACTTC. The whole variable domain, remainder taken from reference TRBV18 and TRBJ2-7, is NAGVMQNPRHLVRRRGQEARLRCSPMKGHSHVYWYRQLPEEGLKFMVYLQKENIIDESGMPKERFSAEFPKEGPSILRIQQVVRGDSAAYFCASSPKGGPYEQYFGPGTRLTVT.

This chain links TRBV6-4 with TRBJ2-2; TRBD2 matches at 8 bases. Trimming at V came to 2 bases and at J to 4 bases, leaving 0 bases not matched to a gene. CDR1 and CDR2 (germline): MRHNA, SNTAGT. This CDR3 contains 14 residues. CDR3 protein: CASSDTSGTGELFF. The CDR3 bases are TGTGCCAGCAGTGACACTAGCGGCACCGGGGAGCTGTTTTTT.

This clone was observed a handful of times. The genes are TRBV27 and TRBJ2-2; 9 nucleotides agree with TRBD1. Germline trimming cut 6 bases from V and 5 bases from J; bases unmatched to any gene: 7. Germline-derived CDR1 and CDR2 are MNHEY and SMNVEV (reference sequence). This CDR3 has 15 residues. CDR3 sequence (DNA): TGTGCCAGCAGACCGGGACAGGGATGGACCGGGGAGCTGTTTTTT. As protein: CASRPGQGWTGELFF.

The CDR3 DNA follows: TGTGCCAGCAGTTTGAAACTAGCGGGTGGGAGCCTCCCTTACGAGCAGTACTTC. Its protein product is CASSLKLAGGSLPYEQYF. The V and J genes are TRBV27 and TRBJ2-7; TRBD2 agrees at 9 bases. The CDR3 has 18 residues. Germline trimming cut 3 bases from V and 4 bases from J; bases unmatched to any gene: 16. Germline V gives CDR1 MNHEY, CDR2 SMNVEV (reference sequence).

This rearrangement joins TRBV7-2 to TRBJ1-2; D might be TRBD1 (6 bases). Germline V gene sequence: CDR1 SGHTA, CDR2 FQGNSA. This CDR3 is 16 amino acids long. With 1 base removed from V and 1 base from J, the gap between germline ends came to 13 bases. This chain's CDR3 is CASSLGGQTFNYGYTF. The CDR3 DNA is TGTGCCAGCAGCTTAGGGGGGCAGACCTTTAACTATGGCTACACCTTC. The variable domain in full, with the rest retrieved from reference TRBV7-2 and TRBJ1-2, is GAGVSQSPSNKVTEKGKDVELRCDPISGHTALYWYRQSLGQGLEFLIYFQGNSAPDKSGLPSDRFSAERTGGSVSTLTIQRTQQEDSAVYLCASSLGGQTFNYGYTFGSGTRLTVV.

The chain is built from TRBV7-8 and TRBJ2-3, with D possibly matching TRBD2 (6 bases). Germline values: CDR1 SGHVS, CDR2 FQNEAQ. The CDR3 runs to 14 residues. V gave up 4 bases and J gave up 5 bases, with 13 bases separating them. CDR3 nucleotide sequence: TGTGCCAGCAGCTCCAGGGCGGGGCAAGATACGCAGTATTTT. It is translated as CASSSRAGQDTQYF.

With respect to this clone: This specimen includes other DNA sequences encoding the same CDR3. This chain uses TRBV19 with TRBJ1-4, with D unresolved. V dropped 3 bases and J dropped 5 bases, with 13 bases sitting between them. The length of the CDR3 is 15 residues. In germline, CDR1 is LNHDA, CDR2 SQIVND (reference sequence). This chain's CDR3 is CASSIGGQLNEKLFF. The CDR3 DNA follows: TGTGCCAGTAGTATCGGAGGGCAGTTGAATGAAAAACTGTTTTTT.

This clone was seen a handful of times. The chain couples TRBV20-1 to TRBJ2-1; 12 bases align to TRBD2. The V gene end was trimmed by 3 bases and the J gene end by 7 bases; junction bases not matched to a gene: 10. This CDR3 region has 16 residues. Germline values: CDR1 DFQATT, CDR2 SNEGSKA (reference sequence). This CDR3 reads CSASPKGTSGRNEQFF. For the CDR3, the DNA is TGCAGTGCTAGTCCAAAGGGTACTAGCGGGAGGAATGAGCAGTTCTTC.

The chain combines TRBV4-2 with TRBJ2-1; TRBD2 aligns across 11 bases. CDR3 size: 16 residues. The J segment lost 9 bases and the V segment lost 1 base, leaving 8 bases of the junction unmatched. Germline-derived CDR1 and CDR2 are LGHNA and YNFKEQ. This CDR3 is CASSQVGTSGSSEQFF. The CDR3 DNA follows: TGTGCCAGCAGCCAAGTGGGGACTAGCGGTTCGAGTGAGCAGTTCTTC.

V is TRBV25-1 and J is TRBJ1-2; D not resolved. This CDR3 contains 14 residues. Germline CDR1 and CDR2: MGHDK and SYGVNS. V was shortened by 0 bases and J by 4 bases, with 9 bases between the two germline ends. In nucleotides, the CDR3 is TGTGCCAGCAGTGAATATGAGTTTGGCTATGGCTACACCTTC. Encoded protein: CASSEYEFGYGYTF.

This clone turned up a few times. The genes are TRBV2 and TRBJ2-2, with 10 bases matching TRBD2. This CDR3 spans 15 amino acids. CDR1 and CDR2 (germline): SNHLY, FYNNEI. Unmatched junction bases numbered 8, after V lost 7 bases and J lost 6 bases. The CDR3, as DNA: TGTGCCAGCAATAGCGGGGGGCGTTCGGCCGGGGAGCTGTTTTTT. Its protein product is CASNSGGRSAGELFF.

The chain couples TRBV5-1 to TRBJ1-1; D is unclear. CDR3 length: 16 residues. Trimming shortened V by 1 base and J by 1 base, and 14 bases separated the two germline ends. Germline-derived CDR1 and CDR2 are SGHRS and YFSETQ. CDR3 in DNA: TGCGCCAGCAGCTTGACCACGTATCACTCGAACACTGAAGCTTTCTTT. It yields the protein CASSLTTYHSNTEAFF. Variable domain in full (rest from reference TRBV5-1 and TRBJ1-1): KAGVTQTPRYLIKTRGQQVTLSCSPISGHRSVSWYQQTPGQGLQFLFEYFSETQRNKGNFPGRFSGRQFSNSRSEMNVSTLELGDSALYLCASSLTTYHSNTEAFFGQGTRLTVV.

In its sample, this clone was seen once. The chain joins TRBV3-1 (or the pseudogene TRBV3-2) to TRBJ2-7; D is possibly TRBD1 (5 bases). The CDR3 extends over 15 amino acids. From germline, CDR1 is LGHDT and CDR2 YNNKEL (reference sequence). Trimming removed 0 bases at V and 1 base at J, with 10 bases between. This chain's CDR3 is CASSQEARQSYEQYF. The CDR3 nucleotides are TGTGCCAGCAGCCAAGAGGCGAGACAGTCCTACGAGCAGTACTTC.